This TCR beta chain appears in the sequencing data of a study of blood T cell repertoires in COVID-19. Overall study context: Italy, Spain and the United States were the sources of the convalescent and acute COVID-19 samples. From T cells, B-cell-depleted T cells, or PBMCs came the material, which was cDNA or gDNA.

Authors' processing steps: The authors estimated nucleated cell counts from reference gene primer amplification. Assay used: immunoSEQ multiplex PCR; TCRdb lists only in-frame clones, some missing. The V and J calls and the clone size are those of that table, but D and trimming were determined from the DNA. The data contain around 200,000 clones, approximately 82% of them singletons. The V and J ends lost 4 bases and 4 bases, in that order; junction bases with no gene match: 4. CDR3 length: 14 residues. Germline CDR1 WSHSY, CDR2 SAAADI. The table lists this clone with a few counts. The specimen sequenced was peripheral blood. This receptor was obtained from a man in his forties or fifties with active or convalescent COVID-19. The chain is built from TRBV10-2 and TRBJ2-7; 10 bases map to TRBD2. CDR3 protein: CASSGSGRSYEQYF. The CDR3, as DNA: TGCGCCAGCAGTGGTAGCGGGAGGTCGTACGAGCAGTACTTC.